These 28 T cell receptor beta chains were sequenced from one sample in a study of T-cell reconstitution after alpha-beta-depleted transplantation in children. Unique molecular identifiers were built into the TCRbeta library. MiXCR was run by TCRdb on the PCR reads, yielding one entry per CDR3 protein. The table includes 250,000 to 350,000 distinct CDR3 sequences, 9.5% to 10% detected once. The source was PBMCs from the stem cell graft donor, collected from the stem cell graft. These receptor sequences come from a human donor who donated a stem cell graft to a child with SCID.

The J gene is TRBJ2-1, the V gene TRBV5-6; TRBD1 agrees at 7 bases. Losses at the gene ends were 4 bases for V and 7 bases for J; bases not matched to a gene: 11. The CDR3 spans 15 residues. The germline V gene has CDR1 SGHDT and CDR2 YYEEEE. The CDR3 DNA is TGTGCCAGCAGCCACAAGCCTTCGACAGGGAATGAGCAGTTCTTC. This translates into CASSHKPSTGNEQFF.

The V call is TRBV27, the J call TRBJ1-2; TRBD1 agrees at 7 bases. This CDR3 contains 14 residues. The trim removed 3 bases at V and 3 bases at J, leaving 4 bases unmatched. Per germline, CDR1 MNHEY and CDR2 SMNVEV (reference sequence). The CDR3 region has the DNA TGTGCCAGCAGTTTGGCTGGACAGGACTATGGCTACACCTTC. Amino acid sequence: CASSLAGQDYGYTF.

This clonotype was picked up a small number of times. The CDR3 loop is CASSPSLAGELFF. The CDR3 nucleotides are TGTGCCAGCAGCCCATCTTTGGCCGGGGAGCTGTTTTTT. This sequence joins TRBV7-9 and TRBJ2-2; D not certain. CDR3 length: 13 amino acids. The germline V gene encodes CDR1 SEHNR and CDR2 FQNEAQ (reference sequence). The V end lost 5 bases, the J end lost 6 bases, and 10 bases lay between the germline ends. The full variable domain, rest sourced from reference TRBV7-9 and TRBJ2-2, is DTGVSQNPRHKITKRGQNVTFRCDPISEHNRLYWYRQTLGQGPEFLTYFQNEAQLEKSRLLSDRFSAERPKGSFSTLEIQRTEQGDSAMYLCASSPSLAGELFFGEGSRLTVL.

This clonotype was seen many times. The V call is TRBV29-1, the J call TRBJ2-2, with D maybe TRBD1 (5 bases). The CDR3 extends over 13 amino acids. Germline V CDR1 and CDR2: SQVTM, ANQGSEA. Trimming pared 8 bases from V and 0 bases from J, leaving 10 bases between. The DNA of the CDR3 is TGCAGCTGTGGACATCCGAACACCGGGGAGCTGTTTTTT. It is translated as CSCGHPNTGELFF.

This chain uses TRBV7-2 with TRBJ2-1; the D is unclear. CDR1 and CDR2 (germline): SGHTA, FQGNSA. The CDR3 runs to 11 residues. V was clipped by 6 bases and J by 8 bases, with 8 bases between them. In DNA, the CDR3 is TGTGCCAGCAGATTCTCGGATGAGCAGTTCTTC. This encodes CASRFSDEQFF.

This clonotype was seen a handful of times. The chain has TRBV6-5 and TRBJ2-1, with D perhaps TRBD2 (6 bases). The CDR3 is made up of 16 amino acids. V was shortened by 5 bases and J by 4 bases, with 18 bases between the two germline ends. Germline assignment: CDR1 MNHEY and CDR2 SVGAGI. The CDR3 DNA reads as TGTGCCAGCAGTGCCTCGACTAGTGGAGCTTACAATGAGCAGTTCTTC. Residues: CASSASTSGAYNEQFF.

The rearrangement joins TRBV5-1 to TRBJ2-1, with D perhaps assigned TRBD1 or TRBD2 (5 bases each). The CDR3 totals 15 residues. Germline-derived CDR1 and CDR2 are SGHRS and YFSETQ. V lost 4 bases to trimming and J lost 7 bases, with 18 bases between them. CDR3 DNA: TGCGCCAGCAGCCCCGGGTTGAGGGGATGGAATGAGCAGTTCTTC. Translating gives CASSPGLRGWNEQFF.

This clonotype was recorded a few times. The chain has TRBV2 and TRBJ2-2; D is ambiguous. The V end was cut by 3 bases, the J end by 9 bases, with 8 bases between. Per germline, CDR1 SNHLY and CDR2 FYNNEI. CDR3 length equals 12 residues. The CDR3 reads CASSDEVRELFF. Here the CDR3 DNA reads TGTGCCAGCAGTGACGAGGTTAGGGAGCTGTTTTTT.

The V call is TRBV20-1, the J call TRBJ2-7; TRBD2 is a possible D gene (6 bases). This CDR3 comprises 16 residues. Germline lookup yields CDR1 DFQATT and CDR2 SNEGSKA (reference sequence). Between the trimmed V and J ends, which lost 3 bases and 0 bases, there was a span of 18 bases. CDR3 amino acids: CSARNTAGTFSYEQYF. In nucleotides, the CDR3 is TGCAGTGCTAGGAACACAGCCGGGACTTTCTCCTACGAGCAGTACTTC.

The V call is TRBV5-5, the J call TRBJ1-3; D gene uncertain. The CDR3 sequence is 14 residues long. The germline V gene has CDR1 SGHKS and CDR2 YYEKEE (reference sequence). Trimming pared 0 bases from V and 10 bases from J, leaving 14 bases between. The CDR3 loop is CASSLGSTGGTIYF. CDR3 sequence (DNA): TGTGCCAGCAGCTTGGGGTCCACCGGCGGGACCATATATTTT.

This clonotype was observed a few times. This sequence joins TRBV7-2 and TRBJ2-3; no definite D call. Germline V gene lookup returns CDR1 SGHTA and CDR2 FQGNSA. V lost 4 bases, J lost 5 bases, and 7 bases lay in between. This CDR3 is 12 amino acids long. CDR3 sequence (DNA): TGTGCCAGCAGCTGGGTGGGAGATACGCAGTATTTT. It encodes CASSWVGDTQYF.

This clonotype was counted many times. The genes are TRBV12-3 or TRBV12-4 and TRBJ2-1; D is ambiguous. V lost 2 bases and J lost 8, with 7 bases in between. This CDR3 has 12 residues. The CDR3 reads CASSLSVHEQFF. The CDR3 region has the DNA TGTGCCAGCAGTTTAAGCGTACATGAGCAGTTCTTC.

This clonotype showed up just a few times. The rearrangement joins TRBV6-2 or TRBV6-3 to TRBJ2-7, with D hard to call. Germline values: CDR1 MNHEY, CDR2 SVGEGT. V shed 3 bases and J shed 2 bases, with 14 bases lying between them. CDR3 length: 15 amino acids. The CDR3 DNA is TGTGCCAGCAGTTATGACAACTACGGAGCCTACGAGCAGTACTTC. The encoded protein is CASSYDNYGAYEQYF.

This clonotype was seen ten or more times. CDR3 protein: CASSDFLVDTGELFF. CDR3 in DNA: TGTGCCAGCAGCGATTTTTTGGTGGACACCGGGGAGCTGTTTTTT. The V gene is TRBV14, the J gene TRBJ2-2, with D hard to call. From germline, CDR1 is SGHDN and CDR2 FVKESK. The CDR3 is 15 residues long. Trimming stripped 5 bases from V and 3 bases from J, with 13 bases between.

This clonotype appeared many times. The chain joins TRBV12-3 or TRBV12-4 to TRBJ2-6; unclear D gene. There are 13 residues in the CDR3. Trimming stripped 3 bases from V and 2 bases from J, with 2 bases between. The CDR3 protein is CASSFAGANVLTF. The CDR3 nucleotides are TGTGCCAGCAGTTTCGCTGGGGCCAACGTCCTGACTTTC.

This clonotype was seen ten or more times. The chain links TRBV20-1 to TRBJ1-2, with D unclear. The CDR3 has 13 residues. From germline, CDR1 is DFQATT and CDR2 SNEGSKA (reference sequence). V was pared by 0 bases and J by 0 bases, with 5 bases between. The chain's CDR3 is CSARDRANYGYTF. The CDR3 DNA sequence: TGCAGTGCTAGAGATAGAGCTAACTATGGCTACACCTTC.

CDR3: CASGLAGGGEGNVLTF. In DNA form, the CDR3 reads TGTGCTAGTGGTTTGGCAGGCGGGGGGGAAGGCAACGTCCTGACTTTC. The chain couples TRBV12-5 to TRBJ2-6, with 9 positions matching TRBD2. J was trimmed by 9 bases and V by 1 base; bases with no gene match: 7. Germline CDR1 is LGHNT and CDR2 is FRNRAP. The CDR3 length is 16 residues.

J is TRBJ2-1 and V is TRBV4-1, with a tentative D call TRBD1 (6 bases). Germline V gives CDR1 MGHRA, CDR2 YSYEKL. V was cut by 2 bases and J by 4 bases, with 15 bases left in between. The CDR3 consists of 16 residues. This CDR3 reads CASSQSRDIPYNEQFF. The CDR3 DNA follows: TGCGCCAGCAGCCAAAGCCGGGACATCCCATACAATGAGCAGTTCTTC.

This clonotype has more than one count but fewer than ten. The chain is built from TRBV5-1 and TRBJ2-1; TRBD2 agrees at 9 bases. The germline gives CDR1 SGHRS, CDR2 YFSETQ. V was clipped by 7 bases and J by 4 bases; unmatched bases: 9. The CDR3 length is 15 residues. The CDR3 protein is CASETSGTTYNEQFF. For the CDR3, the DNA is TGCGCCAGCGAGACTAGCGGTACCACTTACAATGAGCAGTTCTTC.

This clonotype was recorded a few times. The rearrangement uses TRBV6-1 and TRBJ1-5; D not certain. There are 16 residues in the CDR3. CDR1 and CDR2 (germline): MNHNS, SASEGT. Trimming stripped 3 bases from V and 3 bases from J, with 15 bases between. This CDR3 reads CASSEWGWGINQPQHF. The CDR3 nucleotides are TGTGCCAGCAGTGAGTGGGGATGGGGAATCAATCAGCCCCAGCATTTT.

The J gene is TRBJ2-3, the V gene TRBV6-1, with 7 bases identical to TRBD2. This CDR3 region has 15 residues. Per germline, CDR1 MNHNS and CDR2 SASEGT. V lost 8 bases to trimming and J lost 0 bases; unmatched junction nucleotides: 8. The CDR3 reads CASWPGTTSTDTQYF. The CDR3 DNA follows: TGTGCCAGCTGGCCCGGGACTACCAGCACAGATACGCAGTATTTT.

In its sample, this clonotype was seen many times. The chain has TRBV12-3 or TRBV12-4 and TRBJ2-5, with D perhaps TRBD2 (5 bases). Trimming pared 6 bases from V and 2 bases from J, leaving 13 bases between. The CDR3 extends over 14 amino acids. CDR3 loop: CASSPLGIQETQYF. CDR3 coding DNA: TGTGCCAGCAGCCCGCTCGGGATTCAAGAGACCCAGTACTTC.

This clonotype was observed a handful of times. V gene TRBV12-3 or TRBV12-4 combines with J gene TRBJ1-5; tentatively, D is TRBD1 (6 bases). This CDR3 has 15 residues. The ends were cut back, 7 bases at V and 6 bases at J, with 19 bases in the middle. In nucleotides, the CDR3 is TGTGCCAGCACCTGGGACGGGGGGGCGAGTCAGCCCCAGCATTTT. This encodes CASTWDGGASQPQHF.

In its sample, this clonotype was seen many times. One end of the junction does not line up with germline, which may come from a read error. The V and J genes are TRBV5-1 and TRBJ2-1, with D possibly being TRBD1 or TRBD2 (5 bases each). The germline gives CDR1 SGHRS, CDR2 YFSETQ. The CDR3 sequence is 13 residues long. CDR3 residues: CASSLLSGQLGYF. CDR3 DNA: TGCGCCAGCAGCTTGCTTTCGGGGCAACTGGGGTATTTC.

This clonotype turned up a few times. The chain has TRBV5-1 and TRBJ1-1; D not resolved. Germline V gives CDR1 SGHRS, CDR2 YFSETQ. CDR3 length: 14 amino acids. V was clipped by 4 bases and J by 0 bases, with 10 bases between them. The CDR3 region has the DNA TGCGCCAGCAGCCCTGTCGCCATGAACACTGAAGCTTTCTTT. Translation: CASSPVAMNTEAFF.

A few counts support this clonotype. This chain connects TRBV6-5 to TRBJ2-2, with 10 bases identical to TRBD1. The germline gives CDR1 MNHEY, CDR2 SVGAGI. CDR3 length: 17 amino acids. Losses at the gene ends were 0 bases for V and 5 bases for J; bases not matched to a gene: 6. The CDR3 is CASSYSMGTGETGELFF. As DNA, the CDR3 is TGTGCCAGCAGTTACTCGATGGGGACAGGGGAAACCGGGGAGCTGTTTTTT.

This clonotype was picked up many times. V is TRBV9 and J is TRBJ2-3; D remains unclear. This CDR3 is 12 amino acids long. Trimming removed 4 bases at V and 2 bases at J, with 5 bases between. Germline V CDR1 and CDR2: SGDLS, YYNGEE. The CDR3 here is CASSPHTDTQYF. The CDR3 DNA reads as TGTGCCAGCAGCCCCCACACAGATACGCAGTATTTT.

Turning to this clonotype: Compared with germline, one end of the junction differs, possibly owing to a read error. In DNA, the CDR3 is TGCGGTGCTAGAGATGTGCAGAGCTATGGCTACACCTTC. Residues: CGARDVQSYGYTF. This sequence joins TRBV20-1 and TRBJ1-2; the D is unclear. The CDR3 spans 13 residues. Germline loops: CDR1 DFQATT, CDR2 SNEGSKA (reference sequence).